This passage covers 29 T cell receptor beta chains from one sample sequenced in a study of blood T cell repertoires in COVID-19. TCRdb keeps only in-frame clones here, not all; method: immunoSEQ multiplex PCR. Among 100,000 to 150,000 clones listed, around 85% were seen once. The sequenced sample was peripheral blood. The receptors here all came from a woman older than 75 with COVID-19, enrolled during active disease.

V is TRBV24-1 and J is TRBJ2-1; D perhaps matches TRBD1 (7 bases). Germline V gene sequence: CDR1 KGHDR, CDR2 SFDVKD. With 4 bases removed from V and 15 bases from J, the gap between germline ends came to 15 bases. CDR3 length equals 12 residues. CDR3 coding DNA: TGTGCCACCAGTGAAGGACAGGAGGGGCTGTTCTTC. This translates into CATSEGQEGLFF.

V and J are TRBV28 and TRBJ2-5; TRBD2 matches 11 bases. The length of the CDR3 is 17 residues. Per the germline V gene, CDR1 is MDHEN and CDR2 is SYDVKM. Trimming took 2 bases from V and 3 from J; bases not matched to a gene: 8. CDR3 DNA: TGTGCCAGCAGTTTAGGGACTAGCGGCCCAGTGGAAGAGACCCAGTACTTC. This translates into CASSLGTSGPVEETQYF.

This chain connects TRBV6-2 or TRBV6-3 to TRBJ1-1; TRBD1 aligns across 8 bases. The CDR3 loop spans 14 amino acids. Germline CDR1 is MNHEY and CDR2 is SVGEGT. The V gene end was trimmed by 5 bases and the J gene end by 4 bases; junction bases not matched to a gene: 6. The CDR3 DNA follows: TGTGCCAGCAGTCCGGGACAGGTAGCCACTGAAGCTTTCTTT. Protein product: CASSPGQVATEAFF.

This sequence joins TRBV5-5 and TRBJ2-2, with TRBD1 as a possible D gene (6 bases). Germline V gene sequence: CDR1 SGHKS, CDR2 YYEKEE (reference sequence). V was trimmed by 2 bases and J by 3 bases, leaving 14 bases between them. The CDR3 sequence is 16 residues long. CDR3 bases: TGTGCCAGCAGCTTCCTCTGGTCAGGGGACACCGGGGAGCTGTTTTTT. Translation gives CASSFLWSGDTGELFF. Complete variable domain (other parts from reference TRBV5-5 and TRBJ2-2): DAGVTQSPTHLIKTRGQQVTLRCSPISGHKSVSWYQQVLGQGPQFIFQYYEKEERGRGNFPDRFSARQFPNYSSELNVNALLLGDSALYLCASSFLWSGDTGELFFGEGSRLTVL.

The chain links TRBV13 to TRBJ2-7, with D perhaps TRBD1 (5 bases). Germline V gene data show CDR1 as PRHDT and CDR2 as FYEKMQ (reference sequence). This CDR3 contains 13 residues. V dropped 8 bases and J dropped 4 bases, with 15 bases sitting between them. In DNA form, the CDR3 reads TGTGCCAGCGCCCATGGGGCAGGGTACGAGCAGTACTTC. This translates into CASAHGAGYEQYF.

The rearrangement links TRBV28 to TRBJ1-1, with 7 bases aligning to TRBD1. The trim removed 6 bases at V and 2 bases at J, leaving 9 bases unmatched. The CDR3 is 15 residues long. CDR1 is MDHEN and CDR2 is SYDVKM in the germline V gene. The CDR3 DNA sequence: TGTGCCAGCAGGACCCGACAGGGTTATAACACTGAAGCTTTCTTT. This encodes CASRTRQGYNTEAFF.

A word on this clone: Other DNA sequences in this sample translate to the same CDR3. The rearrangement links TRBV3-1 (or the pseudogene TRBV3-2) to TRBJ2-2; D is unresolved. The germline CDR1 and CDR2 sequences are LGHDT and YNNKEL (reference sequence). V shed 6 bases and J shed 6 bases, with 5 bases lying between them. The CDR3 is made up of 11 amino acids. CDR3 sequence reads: CASRLSGELFF. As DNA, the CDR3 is TGTGCCAGCAGGCTATCCGGGGAGCTGTTTTTT.

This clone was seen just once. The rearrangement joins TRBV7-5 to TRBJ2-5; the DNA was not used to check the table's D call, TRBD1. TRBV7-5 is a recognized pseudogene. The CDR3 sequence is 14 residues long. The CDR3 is CAKCRDREPRDQYF. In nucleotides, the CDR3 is TGTGCCAAATGCCGGGACAGGGAACCAAGGGACCAGTACTTC.

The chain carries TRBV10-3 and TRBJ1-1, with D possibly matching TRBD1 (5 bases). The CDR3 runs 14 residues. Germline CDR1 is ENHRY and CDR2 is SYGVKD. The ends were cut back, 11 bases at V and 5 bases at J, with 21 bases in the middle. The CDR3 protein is CAGRRGAGSTEAFF. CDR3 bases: TGTGCCGGCCGGAGGGGCGCTGGTAGTACTGAAGCTTTCTTT.

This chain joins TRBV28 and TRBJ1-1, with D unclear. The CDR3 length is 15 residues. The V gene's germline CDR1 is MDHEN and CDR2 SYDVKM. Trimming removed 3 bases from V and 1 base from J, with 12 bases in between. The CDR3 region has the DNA TGTGCCAGCAGTTTCAGTGGCCGTGGGAACACTGAAGCTTTCTTT. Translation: CASSFSGRGNTEAFF.

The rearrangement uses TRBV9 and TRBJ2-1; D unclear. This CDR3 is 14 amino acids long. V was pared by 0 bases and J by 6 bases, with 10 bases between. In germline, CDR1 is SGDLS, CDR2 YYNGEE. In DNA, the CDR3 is TGTGCCAGCAGCGTAGGGTCATTCGGCAATGAGCAGTTCTTC. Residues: CASSVGSFGNEQFF.

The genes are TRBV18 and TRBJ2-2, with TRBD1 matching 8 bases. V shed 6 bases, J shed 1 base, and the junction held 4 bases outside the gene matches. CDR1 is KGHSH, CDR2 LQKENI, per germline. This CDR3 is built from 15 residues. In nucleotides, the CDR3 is TGTGCCAGCTCTAAAGGACAGGGGAACACCGGGGAGCTGTTTTTT. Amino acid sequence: CASSKGQGNTGELFF.

The CDR3 coding sequence is TGTGCCAGCAGCTTATGGAGGGATGGTGAAGCTTTCTTT. As protein: CASSLWRDGEAFF. The chain is built from TRBV11-2 and TRBJ1-1, with D hard to call. With 2 bases removed from V and 7 bases from J, the gap between germline ends came to 11 bases. CDR1 is SGHAT and CDR2 is FQNNGV in the germline V gene. The CDR3 sequence is 13 residues long.

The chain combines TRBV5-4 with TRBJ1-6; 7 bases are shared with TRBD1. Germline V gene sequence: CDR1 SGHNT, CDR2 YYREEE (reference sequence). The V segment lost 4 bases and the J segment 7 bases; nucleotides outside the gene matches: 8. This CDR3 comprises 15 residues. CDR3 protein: CASSKSQGPNSPLHF. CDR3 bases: TGTGCCAGCAGCAAATCACAGGGGCCCAATTCACCCCTCCACTTT.

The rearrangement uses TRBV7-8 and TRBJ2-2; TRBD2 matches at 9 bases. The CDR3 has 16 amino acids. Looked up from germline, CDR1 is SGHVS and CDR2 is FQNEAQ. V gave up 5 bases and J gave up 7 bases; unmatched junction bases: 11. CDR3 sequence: CASSPRGGSLGGELFF. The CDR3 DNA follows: TGTGCCAGCAGCCCGCGGGGGGGTTCTTTGGGCGGGGAGCTGTTTTTT.

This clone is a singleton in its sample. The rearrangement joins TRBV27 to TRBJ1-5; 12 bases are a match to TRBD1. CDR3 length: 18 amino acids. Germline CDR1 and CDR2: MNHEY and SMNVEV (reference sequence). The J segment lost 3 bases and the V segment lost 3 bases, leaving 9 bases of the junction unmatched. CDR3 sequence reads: CASSFGTGGGVTNQPQHF. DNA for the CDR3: TGTGCCAGCAGTTTTGGGACAGGGGGCGGGGTGACCAATCAGCCCCAGCATTTT.

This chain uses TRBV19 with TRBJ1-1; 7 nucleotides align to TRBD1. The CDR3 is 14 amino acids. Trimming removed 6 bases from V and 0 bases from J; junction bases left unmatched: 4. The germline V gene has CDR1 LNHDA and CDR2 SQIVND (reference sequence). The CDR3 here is CASRSGTVNTEAFF. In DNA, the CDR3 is TGTGCCAGTAGATCCGGGACAGTGAACACTGAAGCTTTCTTT.

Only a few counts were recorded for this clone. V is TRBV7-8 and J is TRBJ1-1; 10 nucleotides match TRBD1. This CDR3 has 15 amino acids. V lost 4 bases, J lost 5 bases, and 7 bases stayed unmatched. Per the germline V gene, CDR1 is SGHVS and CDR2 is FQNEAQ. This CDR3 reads CASSWRQGANTEAFF. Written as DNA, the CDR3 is TGTGCCAGCAGCTGGCGACAGGGGGCGAATACTGAAGCTTTCTTT. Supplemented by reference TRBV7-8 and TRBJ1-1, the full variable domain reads GAGVSQSPRYKVAKRGQDVALRCDPISGHVSLFWYQQALGQGPEFLTYFQNEAQLDKSGLPSDRFFAERPEGSVSTLKIQRTQQEDSAVYLCASSWRQGANTEAFFGQGTRLTVV.

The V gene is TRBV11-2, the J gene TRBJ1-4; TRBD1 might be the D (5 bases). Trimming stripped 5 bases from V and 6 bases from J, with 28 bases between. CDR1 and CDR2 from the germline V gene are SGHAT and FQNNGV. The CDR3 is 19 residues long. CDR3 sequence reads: CASSPIRSGAGRGDEKLFF. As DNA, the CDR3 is TGTGCCAGCAGCCCGATACGAAGTGGGGCGGGGCGCGGAGATGAAAAACTGTTTTTT.

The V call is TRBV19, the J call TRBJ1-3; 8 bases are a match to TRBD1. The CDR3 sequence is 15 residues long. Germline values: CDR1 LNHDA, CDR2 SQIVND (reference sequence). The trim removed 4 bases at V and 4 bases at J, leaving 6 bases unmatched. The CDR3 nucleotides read TGTGCCAGTAGTAGCACAGGGGGTGCAGGAAACACCATATATTTT. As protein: CASSSTGGAGNTIYF.

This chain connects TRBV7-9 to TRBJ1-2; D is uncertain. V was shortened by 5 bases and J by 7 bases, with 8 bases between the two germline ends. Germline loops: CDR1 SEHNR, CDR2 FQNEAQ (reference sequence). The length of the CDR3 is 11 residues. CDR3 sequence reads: CASSREPGYTF. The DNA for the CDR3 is TGTGCCAGCAGCCGAGAGCCTGGCTACACCTTC.

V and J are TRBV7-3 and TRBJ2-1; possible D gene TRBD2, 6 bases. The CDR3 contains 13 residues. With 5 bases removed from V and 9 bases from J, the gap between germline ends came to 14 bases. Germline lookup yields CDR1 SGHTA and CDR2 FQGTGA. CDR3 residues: CASSPGRDVEQFF. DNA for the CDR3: TGTGCCAGCAGCCCGGGGCGGGATGTTGAGCAGTTCTTC. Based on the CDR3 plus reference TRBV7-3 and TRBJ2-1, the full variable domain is GAGVSQTPSNKVTEKGKYVELRCDPISGHTALYWYRQSLGQGPEFLIYFQGTGAADDSGLPNDRFFAVRPEGSVSTLKIQRTERGDSAVYLCASSPGRDVEQFFGPGTRLTVL.

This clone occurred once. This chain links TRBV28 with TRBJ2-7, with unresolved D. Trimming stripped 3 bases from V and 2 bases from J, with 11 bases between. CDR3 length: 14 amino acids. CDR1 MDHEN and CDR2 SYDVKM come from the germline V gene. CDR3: CASSFGERTYEQYF. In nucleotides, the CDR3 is TGTGCCAGCAGTTTTGGAGAGAGGACCTACGAGCAGTACTTC.

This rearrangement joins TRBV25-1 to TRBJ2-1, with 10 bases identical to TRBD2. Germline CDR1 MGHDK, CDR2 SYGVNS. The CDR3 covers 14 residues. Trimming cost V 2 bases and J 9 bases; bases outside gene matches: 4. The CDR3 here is CASSELAGVPEQFF. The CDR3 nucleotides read TGTGCCAGCAGTGAACTAGCGGGAGTCCCTGAGCAGTTCTTC.

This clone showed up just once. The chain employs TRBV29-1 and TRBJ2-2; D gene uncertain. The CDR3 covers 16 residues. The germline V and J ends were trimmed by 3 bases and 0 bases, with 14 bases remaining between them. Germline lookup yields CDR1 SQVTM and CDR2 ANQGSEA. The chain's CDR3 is CSVELSWRTNTGELFF. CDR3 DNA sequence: TGCAGCGTTGAGTTGTCATGGAGAACGAACACCGGGGAGCTGTTTTTT.

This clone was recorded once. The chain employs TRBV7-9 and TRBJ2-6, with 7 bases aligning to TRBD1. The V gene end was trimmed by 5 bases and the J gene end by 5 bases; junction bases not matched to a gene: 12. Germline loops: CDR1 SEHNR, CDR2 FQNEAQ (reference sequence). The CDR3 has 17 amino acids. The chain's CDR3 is CASSLGGRNARANVLTF. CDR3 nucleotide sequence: TGTGCCAGCAGCCTAGGGGGCCGAAACGCCCGGGCCAACGTCCTGACTTTC.

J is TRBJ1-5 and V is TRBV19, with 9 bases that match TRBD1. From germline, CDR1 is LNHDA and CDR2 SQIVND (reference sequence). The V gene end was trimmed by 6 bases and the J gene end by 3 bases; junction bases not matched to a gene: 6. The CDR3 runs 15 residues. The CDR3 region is CASSTGQGFNQPQHF. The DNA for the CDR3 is TGTGCCAGTAGCACGGGACAGGGTTTCAATCAGCCCCAGCATTTT.

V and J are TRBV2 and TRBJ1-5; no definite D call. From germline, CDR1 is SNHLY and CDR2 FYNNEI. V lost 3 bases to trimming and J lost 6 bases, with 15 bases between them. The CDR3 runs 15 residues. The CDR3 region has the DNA TGTGCCAGCAGTGATCGCGGTGGCCCCACTCAGCCCCAGCATTTT. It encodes CASSDRGGPTQPQHF.

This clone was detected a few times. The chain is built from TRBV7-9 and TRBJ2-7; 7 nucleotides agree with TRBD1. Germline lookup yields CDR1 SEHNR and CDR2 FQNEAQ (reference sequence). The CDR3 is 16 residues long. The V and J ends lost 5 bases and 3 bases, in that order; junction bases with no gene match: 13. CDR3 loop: CASSPNPGTADYEQYF. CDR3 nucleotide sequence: TGTGCCAGCAGCCCCAATCCCGGGACAGCGGACTACGAGCAGTACTTC.